The T cell receptor (beta chain) under discussion was sequenced for a study of cytomegalovirus exposure and HLA in healthy donors. Notes on the study in general: Productive rates of about 87% or about 30% were seen for most TCR beta V segments in an earlier analysis. The study listed around 150 cytomegalovirus-associated TCR beta chains. The authors later found HLA-associated TCR beta chains more clonally expanded than equally common others. When a later analysis was performed, an Asian-associated ancestry cluster reportedly had fewer N-insertions than the roughly 700-donor mean.

Regarding this clone: Its antigen remains unknown. The sample has other DNA sequences that encode this CDR3 too.

With 60 Vbeta and 13 Jbeta primers, the PCR was carried out. Assay: immunoSEQ multiplex PCR; the TCRdb copy retains only in-frame clones and omits some. Of about 110,000 clones in the sample, 77% were seen once. The germline gives CDR1 MNHNY, CDR2 SVGAGI (reference sequence). CDR3 size: 15 residues. Trimming took 5 bases from V and 6 from J, leaving 17 bases between them. The sequencing input was PBMCs. The chain links TRBV6-6 to TRBJ2-1, with TRBD2 as a possible D gene (5 bases). The TCR originated in a male donor in good health and CMV-seronegative. CDR3 region: CASSPRTSAGNEQFF. In DNA form, the CDR3 reads TGTGCCAGCAGTCCCCGTACCTCTGCGGGCAATGAGCAGTTCTTC.